The 27 T cell receptor beta chains given below trace back to one sample, sequenced in a study of blood T cell repertoires in COVID-19. The assay was immunoSEQ multiplex PCR, and TCRdb's table has in-frame clones only and misses some. The profile shows 90,000 to 150,000 clones, 75% to 85% of them singletons. The sequencing sample was made of peripheral blood. These receptors were obtained from a human donor in a cohort sampled during active COVID-19.

The chain joins TRBV10-2 to TRBJ2-7, with 7 bases lining up with TRBD2. The CDR3 has 14 amino acids. V was pared by 4 bases and J by 3 bases, with 6 bases of the junction left unmatched. CDR1 is WSHSY, CDR2 SAAADI, per germline. As DNA, the CDR3 is TGCGCCAGCAGTGTTCTAGGACTAGGCTACGAGCAGTACTTC. Translating gives CASSVLGLGYEQYF.

V gene TRBV3-1 (or the pseudogene TRBV3-2) combines with J gene TRBJ1-2, with D unresolved. V was pared by 3 bases and J by 8 bases, with 16 bases between. The CDR3 is 14 amino acids. CDR1 and CDR2 from the germline V gene are LGHDT and YNNKEL (reference sequence). This CDR3 reads CASSHSERVYGYTF. CDR3 bases: TGTGCCAGCAGCCATTCCGAGAGGGTTTACGGCTACACCTTC.

This sequence joins TRBV4-1 and TRBJ2-2, with TRBD1 matching 10 bases. Trimming cost V 5 bases and J 4 bases; bases outside gene matches: 7. This CDR3 has 16 residues. Germline CDR1 is MGHRA and CDR2 is YSYEKL. The CDR3 loop reads CASSKGTGEGTGELFF. In DNA form, the CDR3 reads TGCGCCAGCAGCAAAGGGACAGGGGAGGGCACCGGGGAGCTGTTTTTT.

The V and J genes are TRBV18 and TRBJ2-2, with 11 bases lining up with TRBD1. Germline values: CDR1 KGHSH, CDR2 LQKENI. With 3 bases clipped from V and 7 bases from J, the junction kept 7 bases outside the gene matches. The CDR3 length is 16 residues. The CDR3 DNA sequence: TGTGCCAGCTCACCGTCAAGGACAGGGGGCGGCGGGGAGCTGTTTTTT. Translated: CASSPSRTGGGGELFF.

The chain has TRBV7-2 and TRBJ1-3; D is uncertain. CDR3 length: 15 residues. The germline V and J ends were trimmed by 5 bases and 0 bases, with 11 bases remaining between them. Looked up from germline, CDR1 is SGHTA and CDR2 is FQGNSA. CDR3 loop: CASSPQATSGNTIYF. The CDR3 DNA sequence: TGTGCCAGCAGCCCTCAGGCCACCTCTGGAAACACCATATATTTT.

This chain connects TRBV5-6 to TRBJ2-2; D gene ambiguous. The V and J ends lost 3 bases and 8 bases respectively, with 5 bases between them. Germline V gene data show CDR1 as SGHDT and CDR2 as YYEEEE. CDR3 length: 11 residues. CDR3 loop: CASSSLGELFF. The CDR3 coding sequence is TGTGCCAGCAGCTCCTTGGGGGAGCTGTTTTTT.

CDR3 region: CASSSQGPGTEAFF. The CDR3 DNA follows: TGTGCCAGCAGTTCTCAGGGGCCGGGCACTGAAGCTTTCTTT. This chain connects TRBV6-2 or TRBV6-3 to TRBJ1-1, with D possibly being TRBD1 (6 bases). In germline, CDR1 is MNHEY, CDR2 SVGEGT. This CDR3 is built from 14 residues. V was trimmed by 4 bases and J by 4 bases, leaving 13 bases between them.

V usage is TRBV12-3 or TRBV12-4 and J usage is TRBJ2-5, with D perhaps matching TRBD1 (6 bases). The CDR3 runs 12 residues. V lost 6 bases and J 3 bases, leaving 8 bases between the germline ends. CDR3 sequence: CASSGQKETQYF. CDR3 DNA: TGTGCCAGCAGCGGACAGAAAGAGACCCAGTACTTC.

This rearrangement joins TRBV10-3 to TRBJ1-5, with a weak D call TRBD1 (5 bases). Germline CDR1 and CDR2: ENHRY and SYGVKD. The CDR3 is made up of 15 amino acids. The V gene lost 3 bases and the J gene lost 2 bases, with 11 bases spanning the gap. The CDR3 here is CAISEGGVGNQPQHF. CDR3 in DNA: TGTGCCATCAGTGAAGGAGGGGTCGGCAATCAGCCCCAGCATTTT.

The V gene is TRBV18, the J gene TRBJ2-5; 10 bases are a match to TRBD2. Germline V lookup: CDR1 KGHSH, CDR2 LQKENI. V gave up 6 bases and J gave up 5 bases; unmatched junction bases: 6. This CDR3 has 14 residues. As DNA, the CDR3 is TGTGCCAGCTCGGAAGGGACTAGCGTTGAGACCCAGTACTTC. It is translated as CASSEGTSVETQYF.

This clone was detected once. V and J are TRBV7-9 and TRBJ2-3, with D possibly being TRBD1 (6 bases). The CDR3 sequence is 12 residues long. Germline CDR1 reads SEHNR; CDR2 reads FQNEAQ (reference sequence). V was clipped by 5 bases and J by 10 bases, with 13 bases between them. The CDR3 reads CASSHGGIPQYF. CDR3 DNA: TGTGCCAGCAGCCATGGGGGCATACCGCAGTATTTT.

V is TRBV4-2 and J is TRBJ2-2; unclear D gene. The germline V gene encodes CDR1 LGHNA and CDR2 YNFKEQ. The CDR3 has 15 residues. Deletions cut 0 bases from V and 5 bases from J, with 10 bases between. The CDR3 region has the DNA TGTGCCAGCAGCCAAGACGAGTTCTTAACCGGGGAGCTGTTTTTT. This gives the protein CASSQDEFLTGELFF.

This chain joins TRBV5-1 and TRBJ2-1, with D possibly TRBD2 on 5 matching bases. Germline values: CDR1 SGHRS, CDR2 YFSETQ. This CDR3 is built from 15 residues. Between the trimmed V and J ends, which lost 2 bases and 6 bases, there was a span of 15 bases. The chain's CDR3 is CASSFSGMSFNEQFF. The DNA for the CDR3 is TGCGCCAGCAGCTTTTCCGGGATGTCGTTCAATGAGCAGTTCTTC.

V and J are TRBV19 and TRBJ2-7; D may be TRBD1 (6 bases). The CDR3 contains 14 residues. Germline lookup yields CDR1 LNHDA and CDR2 SQIVND (reference sequence). V lost 1 base and J lost 3, with 10 bases in between. The chain's CDR3 is CASSIARDNYEQYF. In DNA form, the CDR3 reads TGTGCCAGTAGTATAGCCCGGGACAACTACGAGCAGTACTTC.

This chain uses TRBV7-8 with TRBJ2-5; possibly TRBD1 for D (5 bases). CDR3 length: 16 amino acids. Deletions cut 2 bases from V and 3 bases from J, with 16 bases between. Germline CDR1 is SGHVS and CDR2 is FQNEAQ. The CDR3, as DNA: TGTGCCAGCAGCTTAAATTGGGGCGTACCAGAAGAGACCCAGTACTTC. It encodes CASSLNWGVPEETQYF.

The rearrangement links TRBV2 to TRBJ1-1; 8 bases fit TRBD1. The CDR3 consists of 15 residues. The V gene end was trimmed by 4 bases and the J gene end by 0 bases; junction bases not matched to a gene: 4. The germline V gene encodes CDR1 SNHLY and CDR2 FYNNEI. CDR3 in DNA: TGTGCCAGCAGTGTGACAGGGGCAATGAACACTGAAGCTTTCTTT. Its protein is CASSVTGAMNTEAFF.

The chain links TRBV11-2 to TRBJ2-7; possible D gene TRBD2, 6 bases. This CDR3 region has 15 residues. The V gene's germline CDR1 is SGHAT and CDR2 FQNNGV. Trimming stripped 4 bases from V and 2 bases from J, with 15 bases between. CDR3 sequence reads: CASSSRPGSPYEQYF. For the CDR3, the DNA is TGTGCCAGCAGCTCTAGACCCGGGAGCCCCTACGAGCAGTACTTC.

The chain carries TRBV7-2 and TRBJ2-5; D possibly corresponds to TRBD2 (6 bases). The V gene lost 5 bases and the J gene lost 4 bases, with 20 bases spanning the gap. The CDR3 contains 16 residues. Germline values: CDR1 SGHTA, CDR2 FQGNSA. CDR3 sequence: CASSPSGLRGPETQYF. The CDR3 bases are TGTGCCAGCAGCCCCAGCGGGCTCCGGGGACCAGAGACCCAGTACTTC.

The chain has TRBV18 and TRBJ1-4, with 9 bases fitting TRBD1. Germline CDR1 reads KGHSH; CDR2 reads LQKENI. The CDR3 contains 13 residues. The junction had 4 bases not matched to a gene; V was cut back by 8 bases and J by 6 bases. The CDR3 reads CASRRDRDEKLFF. CDR3 sequence (DNA): TGTGCCAGCCGCCGGGACAGGGATGAAAAACTGTTTTTT.

This clone showed up just once. V is TRBV27 and J is TRBJ2-2; the match to TRBD1 covers 7 bases. Germline values: CDR1 MNHEY, CDR2 SMNVEV (reference sequence). The junction had 9 bases not matched to a gene; V was cut back by 6 bases and J by 8 bases. This CDR3 comprises 14 residues. The CDR3 region is CASRHTGEGGELFF. Here the CDR3 DNA reads TGTGCCAGCAGGCATACAGGGGAAGGGGGGGAGCTGTTTTTT.

The CDR3 DNA reads TGTGCCAGCAGCCCGATTCTAGCGGGGGGACTCCAAGAGACCCAGTACTTC. Translating it yields CASSPILAGGLQETQYF. The chain recombines TRBV5-6 with TRBJ2-5; 11 bases match TRBD2. V lost 4 bases, J lost 1 base, and 9 bases stayed unmatched. The length of the CDR3 is 17 residues. Germline lookup yields CDR1 SGHDT and CDR2 YYEEEE.

This sequence joins TRBV5-1 and TRBJ2-5; tentative D call: TRBD2 (6 bases). The CDR3 length is 15 residues. V shed 0 bases and J shed 5 bases, with 14 bases lying between them. Looked up from germline, CDR1 is SGHRS and CDR2 is YFSETQ. In DNA form, the CDR3 reads TGCGCCAGCAGCTTGGCTAGCGTGACCCAGGAGACCCAGTACTTC. This sequence encodes CASSLASVTQETQYF. Together with reference TRBV5-1 and TRBJ2-5, the CDR3 gives the full variable domain: KAGVTQTPRYLIKTRGQQVTLSCSPISGHRSVSWYQQTPGQGLQFLFEYFSETQRNKGNFPGRFSGRQFSNSRSEMNVSTLELGDSALYLCASSLASVTQETQYFGPGTRLLVL.

The gene calls are TRBV6-4 and TRBJ1-5; TRBD1 is a possible D gene (6 bases). Germline V gives CDR1 MRHNA, CDR2 SNTAGT. CDR3 length equals 16 residues. V lost 4 bases to trimming and J lost 1 base, with 14 bases between them. The DNA for the CDR3 is TGTGCCAGCAGTGTAGTTGGACAGAGCAGCAATCAGCCCCAGCATTTT. Residues: CASSVVGQSSNQPQHF.

The V and J genes are TRBV3-1 (or the pseudogene TRBV3-2) and TRBJ2-5; 8 positions match TRBD1. Germline V gene lookup returns CDR1 LGHDT and CDR2 YNNKEL (reference sequence). CDR3 size: 16 residues. The V and J ends lost 1 base and 4 bases, in that order; junction bases with no gene match: 8. DNA for the CDR3: TGTGCCAGCAGCCAAGGAGGTAACAGGGGGGTAGAGACCCAGTACTTC. Encoded protein: CASSQGGNRGVETQYF.

As regards this clone: Compared with germline, one end of the junction differs, possibly owing to a read error. The chain employs TRBV11-2 and TRBJ1-2; maybe TRBD1 (5 bases). Germline V lookup: CDR1 SGHAT, CDR2 FQNNGV. The CDR3 runs 13 residues. The CDR3 DNA sequence: TGTGCCAGCAGTTTAGAGGGGCTGGGGGGCTACACCTTC. Translating gives CASSLEGLGGYTF.

The chain joins TRBV4-1 to TRBJ2-5; 12 bases map to TRBD1. The CDR3 covers 16 residues. V trimming: 4 bases; J trimming: 1 base; junction bases outside the gene matches: 4. Germline CDR1 is MGHRA and CDR2 is YSYEKL. The CDR3 protein is CASSLRDRGPQETQYF. For the CDR3, the DNA is TGCGCCAGCAGCCTCCGGGACAGGGGGCCCCAAGAGACCCAGTACTTC.

The V and J genes are TRBV6-1 and TRBJ2-3; TRBD1 matches at 7 bases. This CDR3 is built from 16 residues. J was trimmed by 7 bases and V by 1 base; bases with no gene match: 11. Germline loops: CDR1 MNHNS, CDR2 SASEGT. The CDR3 loop reads CASSEGMTGIGYTQYF. CDR3 DNA: TGTGCCAGCAGTGAAGGCATGACAGGGATTGGCTATACGCAGTATTTT.